This T cell receptor beta chain was identified in a study of T cells in localized non-small cell lung cancer. Study observations and caveats: A median around 57 of the top 100 tumor clones appeared in adjacent lung.

Of note for this clone: Its target is not known.

The repertoire was sequenced with immunoSEQ multiplex PCR; TCRdb's copy has only in-frame clones and lacks some. The sample carries about 78,000 clones, approximately 85% recorded once. This material consisted of peripheral blood, taken before any cancer treatment. This sequence originates from a man between 40 and 70 years old with stage I lung adenocarcinoma.

CDR3 in amino acids: CASSPSLGDQPQHF. The CDR3 coding sequence is TGCGCCAGCAGCCCCTCTCTGGGGGATCAGCCCCAGCATTTT. The V gene is TRBV5-1, the J gene TRBJ1-5; TRBD1 is a possible D gene (5 bases). The CDR3 consists of 14 residues. Trimming shortened V by 4 bases and J by 5 bases, and 13 bases separated the two germline ends. Germline V gives CDR1 SGHRS, CDR2 YFSETQ.